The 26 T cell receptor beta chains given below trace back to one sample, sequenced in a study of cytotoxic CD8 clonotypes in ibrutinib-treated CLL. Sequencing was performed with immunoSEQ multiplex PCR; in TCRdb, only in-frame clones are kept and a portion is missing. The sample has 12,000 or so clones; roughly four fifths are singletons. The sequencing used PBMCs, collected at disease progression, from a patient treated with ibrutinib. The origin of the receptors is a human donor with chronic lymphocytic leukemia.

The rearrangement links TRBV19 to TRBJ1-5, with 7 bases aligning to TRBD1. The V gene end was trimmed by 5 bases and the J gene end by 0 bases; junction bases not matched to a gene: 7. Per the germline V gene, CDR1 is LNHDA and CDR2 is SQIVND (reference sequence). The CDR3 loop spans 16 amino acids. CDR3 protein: CASSSEGALSNQPQHF. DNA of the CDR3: TGTGCCAGTAGTTCGGAGGGGGCGCTTAGCAATCAGCCCCAGCATTTT.

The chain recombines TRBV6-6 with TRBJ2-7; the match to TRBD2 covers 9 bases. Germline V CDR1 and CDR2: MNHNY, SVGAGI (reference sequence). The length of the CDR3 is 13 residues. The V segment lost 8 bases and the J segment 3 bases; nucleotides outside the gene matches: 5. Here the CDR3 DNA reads TGTGCCAGCGTGGCTAGCGGGGACTACGAGCAGTACTTC. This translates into CASVASGDYEQYF.

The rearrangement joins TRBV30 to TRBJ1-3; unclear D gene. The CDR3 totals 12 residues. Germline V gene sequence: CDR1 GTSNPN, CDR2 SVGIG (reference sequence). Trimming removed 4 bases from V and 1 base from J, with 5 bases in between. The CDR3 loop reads CAWKASGNTIYF. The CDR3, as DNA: TGTGCCTGGAAGGCTTCTGGAAACACCATATATTTT.

For the CDR3, the DNA is TGTGCCATCAGTGCGGGACAGGGGTACAATGAGCAGTTCTTC. It specifies CAISAGQGYNEQFF. The chain employs TRBV10-3 and TRBJ2-1; 10 bases align to TRBD1. V lost 4 bases and J lost 4; bases outside the gene matches: 1. The CDR3 sequence is 14 residues long. Germline values: CDR1 ENHRY, CDR2 SYGVKD.

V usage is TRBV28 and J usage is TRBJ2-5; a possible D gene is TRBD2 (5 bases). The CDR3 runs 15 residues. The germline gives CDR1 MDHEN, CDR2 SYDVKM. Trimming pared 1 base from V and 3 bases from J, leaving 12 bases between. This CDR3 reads CASSLSGEREETQYF. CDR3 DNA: TGTGCCAGCAGTTTATCCGGGGAAAGAGAAGAGACCCAGTACTTC.

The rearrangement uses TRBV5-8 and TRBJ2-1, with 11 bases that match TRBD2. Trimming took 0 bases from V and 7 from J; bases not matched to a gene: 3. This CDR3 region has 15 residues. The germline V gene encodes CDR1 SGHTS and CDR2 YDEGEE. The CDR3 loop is CASSLALAGANEQFF. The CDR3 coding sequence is TGTGCCAGCAGCTTGGCACTAGCGGGAGCTAATGAGCAGTTCTTC.

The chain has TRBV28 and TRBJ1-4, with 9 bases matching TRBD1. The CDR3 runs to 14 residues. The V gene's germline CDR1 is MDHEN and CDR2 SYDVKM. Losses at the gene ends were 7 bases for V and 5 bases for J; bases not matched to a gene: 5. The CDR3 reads CASKNRGQNEKLFF. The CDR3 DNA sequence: TGTGCCAGCAAGAACAGGGGGCAAAATGAAAAACTGTTTTTT.

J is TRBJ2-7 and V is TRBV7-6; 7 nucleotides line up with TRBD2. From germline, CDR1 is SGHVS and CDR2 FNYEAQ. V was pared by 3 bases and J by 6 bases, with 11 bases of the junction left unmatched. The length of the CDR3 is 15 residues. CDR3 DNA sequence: TGTGCCAGCAGCTTTAATACGGGGGGTGAAGGCGAGCAGTACTTC. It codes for CASSFNTGGEGEQYF. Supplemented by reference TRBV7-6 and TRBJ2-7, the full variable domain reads GAGVSQSPRYKVTKRGQDVALRCDPISGHVSLYWYRQALGQGPEFLTYFNYEAQQDKSGLPNDRFSAERPEGSISTLTIQRTEQRDSAMYRCASSFNTGGEGEQYFGPGTRLTVT.

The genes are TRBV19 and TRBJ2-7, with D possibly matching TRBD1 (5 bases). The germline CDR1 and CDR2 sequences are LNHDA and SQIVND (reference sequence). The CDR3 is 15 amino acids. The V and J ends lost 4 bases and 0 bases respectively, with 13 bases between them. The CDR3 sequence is CASSNVGPTSYEQYF. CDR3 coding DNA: TGTGCCAGTAGTAACGTGGGGCCCACCTCCTACGAGCAGTACTTC.

The CDR3 protein is CASSSAGTSGTDTQYF. In DNA, the CDR3 is TGTGCCAGCAGTTCAGCCGGGACTAGCGGCACAGATACGCAGTATTTT. The genes are TRBV27 and TRBJ2-3; 10 positions agree with TRBD2. The junction had 5 bases not matched to a gene; V was cut back by 4 bases and J by 1 base. The CDR3 spans 16 residues. CDR1 MNHEY and CDR2 SMNVEV come from the germline V gene (reference sequence).

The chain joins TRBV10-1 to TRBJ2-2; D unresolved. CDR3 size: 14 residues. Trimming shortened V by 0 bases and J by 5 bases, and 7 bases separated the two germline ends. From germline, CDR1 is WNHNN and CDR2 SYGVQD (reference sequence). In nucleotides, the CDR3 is TGCGCCAGCAGTGAGTCGGGCGTTACCGGGGAGCTGTTTTTT. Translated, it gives CASSESGVTGELFF.

CDR3 loop: CASPSPFGRPSSPGNTIYF. The CDR3 nucleotides are TGTGCCAGTCCATCCCCATTCGGCCGGCCGAGCTCTCCTGGAAACACCATATATTTT. This chain connects TRBV19 to TRBJ1-3, with D hard to call. Per the germline V gene, CDR1 is LNHDA and CDR2 is SQIVND (reference sequence). CDR3 length: 19 residues. V lost 8 bases and J lost 2, with 28 bases in between.

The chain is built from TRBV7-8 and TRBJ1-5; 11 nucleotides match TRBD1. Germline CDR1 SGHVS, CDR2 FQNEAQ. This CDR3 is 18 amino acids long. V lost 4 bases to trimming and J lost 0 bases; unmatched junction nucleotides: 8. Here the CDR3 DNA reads TGTGCCAGCAGCTACTTCCGGGACAGGGGGTATAGCAATCAGCCCCAGCATTTT. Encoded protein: CASSYFRDRGYSNQPQHF.

The CDR3 DNA sequence: TGTGCCAGCAGCTTAGCGGGGAGTGGCTACACCTTC. Its translation is CASSLAGSGYTF. V is TRBV7-8 and J is TRBJ1-2; D is uncertain. This CDR3 is 12 amino acids long. The germline V gene encodes CDR1 SGHVS and CDR2 FQNEAQ. Deletions cut 0 bases from V and 7 bases from J, with 6 bases between. Full variable domain (outside the CDR3, taken from reference TRBV7-8 and TRBJ1-2): GAGVSQSPRYKVAKRGQDVALRCDPISGHVSLFWYQQALGQGPEFLTYFQNEAQLDKSGLPSDRFFAERPEGSVSTLKIQRTQQEDSAVYLCASSLAGSGYTFGSGTRLTVV.

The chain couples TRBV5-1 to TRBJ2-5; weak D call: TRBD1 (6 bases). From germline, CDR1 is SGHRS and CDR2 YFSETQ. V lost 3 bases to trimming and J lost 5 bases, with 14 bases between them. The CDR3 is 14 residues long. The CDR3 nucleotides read TGCGCCAGCAGCTCCCAGGGGAGTGGGGAGACCCAGTACTTC. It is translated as CASSSQGSGETQYF.

DNA of the CDR3: TGTGCCAGCAGCCCGCCGGGGACAGGGCCCTACAATGAGCAGTTCTTC. It is translated as CASSPPGTGPYNEQFF. V gene TRBV11-3 combines with J gene TRBJ2-1, with TRBD1 identical over 9 bases. The germline V gene has CDR1 SGHNT and CDR2 YENEEA. The CDR3 runs 16 residues. Trimming removed 5 bases from V and 2 bases from J; junction bases left unmatched: 7.

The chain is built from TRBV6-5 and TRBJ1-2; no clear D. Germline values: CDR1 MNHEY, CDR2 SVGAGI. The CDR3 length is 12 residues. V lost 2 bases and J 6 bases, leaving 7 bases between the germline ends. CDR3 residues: CASSYEGDGYTF. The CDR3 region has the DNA TGTGCCAGCAGTTACGAGGGAGATGGCTACACCTTC.

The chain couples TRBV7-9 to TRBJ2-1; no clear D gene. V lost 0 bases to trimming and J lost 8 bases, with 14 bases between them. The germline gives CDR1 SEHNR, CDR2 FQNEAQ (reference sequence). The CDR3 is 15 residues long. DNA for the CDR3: TGTGCCAGCAGCTTAGCTGATAACCCTACCCATGAGCAGTTCTTC. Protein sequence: CASSLADNPTHEQFF.

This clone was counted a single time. The CDR3 sequence: CASSLRPQGGANTEAFF. Written as DNA, the CDR3 is TGCGCCAGCAGCTTGAGACCGCAAGGGGGCGCGAACACTGAAGCTTTCTTT. V and J are TRBV5-1 and TRBJ1-1, with 7 bases lining up with TRBD1. The CDR3 has 17 amino acids. The V and J ends lost 1 base and 1 base, in that order; junction bases with no gene match: 10. Germline V gene lookup returns CDR1 SGHRS and CDR2 YFSETQ.

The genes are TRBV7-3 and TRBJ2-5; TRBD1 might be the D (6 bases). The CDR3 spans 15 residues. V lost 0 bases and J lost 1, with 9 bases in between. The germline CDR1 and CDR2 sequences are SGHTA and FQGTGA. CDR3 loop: CASSLTGTLQETQYF. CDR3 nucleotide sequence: TGTGCCAGCAGCTTAACGGGGACACTCCAAGAGACCCAGTACTTC.

CDR3 DNA sequence: TGTGCCAGCAGCTTGGTTAGCGATCGCTACAATGAGCAGTTCTTC. This encodes CASSLVSDRYNEQFF. The chain joins TRBV5-4 to TRBJ2-1; maybe TRBD2 (5 bases). Trimming pared 0 bases from V and 3 bases from J, leaving 10 bases between. CDR3 length: 15 amino acids. Germline V gene sequence: CDR1 SGHNT, CDR2 YYREEE (reference sequence).

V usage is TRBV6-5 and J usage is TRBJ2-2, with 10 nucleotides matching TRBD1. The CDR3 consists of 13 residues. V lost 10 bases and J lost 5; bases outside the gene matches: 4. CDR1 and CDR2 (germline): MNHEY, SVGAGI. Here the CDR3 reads CAIDRGQTGELFF. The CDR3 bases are TGTGCCATCGACAGGGGGCAGACCGGGGAGCTGTTTTTT.

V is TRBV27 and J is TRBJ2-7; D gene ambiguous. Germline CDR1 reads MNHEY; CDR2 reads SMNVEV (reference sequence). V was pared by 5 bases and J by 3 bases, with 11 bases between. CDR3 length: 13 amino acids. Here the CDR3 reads CASSNRLLYEQYF. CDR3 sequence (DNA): TGTGCCAGCAGTAACCGACTCCTCTACGAGCAGTACTTC.

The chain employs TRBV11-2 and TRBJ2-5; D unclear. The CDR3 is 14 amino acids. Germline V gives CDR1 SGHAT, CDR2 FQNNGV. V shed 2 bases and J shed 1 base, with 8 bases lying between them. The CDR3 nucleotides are TGTGCCAGCAGCTTATTTAGCTTCCAAGAGACCCAGTACTTC. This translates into CASSLFSFQETQYF.

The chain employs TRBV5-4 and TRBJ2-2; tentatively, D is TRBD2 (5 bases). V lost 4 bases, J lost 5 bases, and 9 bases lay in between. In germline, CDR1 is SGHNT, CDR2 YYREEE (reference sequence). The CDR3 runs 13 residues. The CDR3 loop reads CASSILETGELFF. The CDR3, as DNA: TGTGCCAGCAGCATACTAGAAACCGGGGAGCTGTTTTTT.

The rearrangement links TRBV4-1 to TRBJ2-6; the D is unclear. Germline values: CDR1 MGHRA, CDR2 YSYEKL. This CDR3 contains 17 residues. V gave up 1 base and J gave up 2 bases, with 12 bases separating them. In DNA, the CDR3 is TGCGCCAGCAGCCAAGGGCCCACGGCAGCTGGGGCCAACGTCCTGACTTTC. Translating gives CASSQGPTAAGANVLTF.